This TCR beta chain was recorded in a study of T-cell memory formation after mild COVID-19. J was trimmed by 7 bases and V by 1 base; bases with no gene match: 10. The CDR3 contains 16 residues. From germline, CDR1 is DFQATT and CDR2 SNEGSKA (reference sequence). TCRdb reanalysed the 5' RACE reads using MiXCR and keeps one entry per CDR3 protein. This table holds fewer than 250,000 distinct CDR3 sequences, about 18% found once. The receptor was isolated from an adult woman who had mild COVID-19 (a few samples of this study predate the infection). Cell type and time point are not known. Sequencing used PBMCs or a T cell subset sorted from them (not recorded which). This sequence joins TRBV20-1 and TRBJ2-2, with 9 bases aligning to TRBD2. The CDR3 DNA follows: TGCAGTGCTAGAGTTAGCGGGGGCACCGGTAGCGGGGAGCTGTTTTTT. As protein: CSARVSGGTGSGELFF.